The subject of this entry is one TCR beta chain. This clonotype appeared a few times. The antigen it binds to is not known. Per-base quality was not reported, and no clone a single base away is much larger than it. The source of the sample is a study of patients and donors after allogeneic stem cell transplantation (dated by TCRdb to about 2020). Trimming at the junction amounts to 6 bases on V and 8 bases on J, and the germline ends lie 16 bases apart. CDR1 and CDR2 are drawn from the germline V gene: MNHNS, SASEGT. Measured from the cysteine to the phenylalanine, the CDR3 is 13 residues long. CDR3 DNA is the only sequence kept; it has 39 bases, read in frame from the first base. Library creation used RT-PCR. The sequencer listed for this sample is NextSeq 550. TCRdb reanalyzed the raw reads on its own, using fastp at Q25 for trimming and MiXCR for clone calling, and kept in-frame beta chains. Rows are unified per CDR3 protein, each entry keeping the most common DNA and genes. The sample table contains more than 850,000 distinct CDR3 sequences; only one count was recorded for roughly 18% of them. The top ten clones comprise around 6% of the sample.

Recombination joined TRBV6-1 with TRBJ1-2; a weak D assignment points to TRBD1 (6 bases agree). The TCR comes from a human donor who was either an allogeneic HSCT recipient or a stem cell or donor lymphocyte infusion donor (not recorded which). It is not recorded whose cells these are; they may come from a transplant donor. What was sequenced was blood, either unsorted or a sorted T cell fraction (not recorded which). Read as DNA, the sequence is TGTGCCAGCAGGCGAGACAGGTTGGGAGGCTACACCTTC. Its product reads: CASRRDRLGGYTF.